The rows below give T cell receptor beta chains drawn from one sample of a study of T cell responses to AZD1222 COVID-19 vaccine. Method: immunoSEQ multiplex PCR; TCRdb's copy keeps in-frame clones and lacks some. In the table there are roughly 150,000 clones, approximately 94% of which are singletons. The source material was peripheral blood, sampled on day 0 of AZD1222 vaccination. The receptor source for this set is an adult in good health. Each CDR3 is given with its conserved first and last residue. A D gene is named only where the DNA matches it firmly.

J gene: TRBJ1-4; D gene: .; V gene: TRBV25-1; CDR3 DNA: TGTGCCAGCATCGATGGGAGGGAAAAACTGTTTTTT; CDR3 protein: CASIDGREKLFF
J gene: TRBJ1-1; D gene: .; V gene: TRBV9; CDR3 DNA: TGTGCCAGCAGTCGGGGACAAGGCCTGGTCACTGAAGCTTTCTTT; CDR3 protein: CASSRGQGLVTEAFF
J gene: TRBJ2-2; D gene: .; V gene: TRBV9; CDR3 DNA: TGTGCCAGCAGCGCGGACACCGGGGAGCTGTTTTTT; CDR3 protein: CASSADTGELFF
J gene: TRBJ1-5; D gene: .; V gene: TRBV7-9; CDR3 DNA: TGTGCCAGCAGCTTAGCGGGGGCTAGCAATCAGCCCCAGCATTTT; CDR3 protein: CASSLAGASNQPQHF
J gene: TRBJ2-7; D gene: .; V gene: TRBV11-2; CDR3 DNA: TGTGCCAGCAGCGCAAACAGGGTTAGGGTGCAGTACTTC; CDR3 protein: CASSANRVRVQYF
J gene: TRBJ2-5; D gene: .; V gene: TRBV3-1/TRBV3-2; CDR3 DNA: TGTGCCAGCAGCCAAAGCGGTCCCCAAGAGACCCAGTACTTC; CDR3 protein: CASSQSGPQETQYF
J gene: TRBJ2-2; D gene: TRBD1; V gene: TRBV6-5; CDR3 DNA: TGTGCCACCAGACAGGGGGCGGCCACCGGGGAGCTGTTTTTT; CDR3 protein: CATRQGAATGELFF
J gene: TRBJ2-2; D gene: TRBD2; V gene: TRBV10-2; CDR3 DNA: TGCGCCAGCCGGGAGGCGGGAACCGGGGAGCTGTTTTTT; CDR3 protein: CASREAGTGELFF
J gene: TRBJ1-6; D gene: .; V gene: TRBV4-2; CDR3 DNA: TGTGCCAGCAGCCAAGATCGGGTAGGGAATTCACCCCTCCACTTT; CDR3 protein: CASSQDRVGNSPLHF
J gene: TRBJ2-3; D gene: .; V gene: TRBV19; CDR3 DNA: TGTGCCAGTAGGCCCTTATGGGTTTCGGATACGCAGTATTTT; CDR3 protein: CASRPLWVSDTQYF
J gene: TRBJ1-1; D gene: .; V gene: TRBV19; CDR3 DNA: TGTGCCAGTACCTCACTTCCAGGGACCCGCGATGAAGCTTTCTTT; CDR3 protein: CASTSLPGTRDEAFF
J gene: TRBJ2-2; D gene: TRBD1; V gene: TRBV29-1; CDR3 DNA: TGCAGCGTTGCGGGGACAGGGAGAACCGGGGAGCTGTTTTTT; CDR3 protein: CSVAGTGRTGELFF
J gene: TRBJ1-1; D gene: .; V gene: TRBV12-3/TRBV12-4; CDR3 DNA: TGTGCCAGCAGCCAAAACAGGGTCGAGGCTTTCTTT; CDR3 protein: CASSQNRVEAFF
J gene: TRBJ2-7; D gene: .; V gene: TRBV5-1; CDR3 DNA: TGCGCCAGCAGCTGGGGACTCCCCCCCTACGAGCAGTACTTC; CDR3 protein: CASSWGLPPYEQYF
J gene: TRBJ2-2; D gene: .; V gene: TRBV7-9; CDR3 DNA: TGTGCCAGCTGGGGGCGGGAGAGGGACACCGGGGAGCTGTTTTTT; CDR3 protein: CASWGRERDTGELFF
J gene: TRBJ2-5; D gene: .; V gene: TRBV5-4; CDR3 DNA: TGTGCCAGCAGCTTGGTTCGGGAAGAGACCCAGTACTTC; CDR3 protein: CASSLVREETQYF